The 15 T cell receptor beta chains listed next were all sequenced from one sample in a study of shared clonotypes between healthy human individuals. Sequencing was performed with immunoSEQ multiplex PCR; in TCRdb, only in-frame clones are kept and a portion is missing. The data contain about 2.1 million clones, 93% of them singletons. The naive CD8 fraction comprised CD45RO-negative cells positively selected for CCR7 and excluded terminally differentiated effector memory CD45RA+ cells. Sample: naive CD8+ T cells from PBMCs. The source of these receptors is a man aged 18-30 years in good health. Some clones in this sample may be carry-over from other donors' samples.

The chain has TRBV27 and TRBJ2-1; D is uncertain. V shed 4 bases and J shed 5 bases, with 15 bases lying between them. The CDR3 sequence is 15 residues long. Germline V gives CDR1 MNHEY, CDR2 SMNVEV (reference sequence). The CDR3 sequence: CASSSYSSANNEQFF. CDR3 DNA: TGTGCCAGCAGTTCCTATAGTTCAGCGAACAATGAGCAGTTCTTC.

This clone was counted a few times. This sequence joins TRBV6-1 and TRBJ1-1; 9 nucleotides align to TRBD1. Germline trimming cut 5 bases from V and 3 bases from J; bases unmatched to any gene: 7. The CDR3 is 15 residues long. Germline assignment: CDR1 MNHNS and CDR2 SASEGT. As DNA, the CDR3 is TGTGCCAGCAGTCTAACGAGGACAGGGGACACTGAAGCTTTCTTT. The encoded protein is CASSLTRTGDTEAFF.

This clone was counted once. J is TRBJ2-1 and V is TRBV27; 8 bases align to TRBD2. There are 15 residues in the CDR3. V was clipped by 3 bases and J by 7 bases; unmatched bases: 8. Germline CDR1 is MNHEY and CDR2 is SMNVEV (reference sequence). CDR3 sequence reads: CASSFYGTSINEQFF. The DNA of the CDR3 is TGTGCCAGCAGTTTCTACGGGACTAGTATTAATGAGCAGTTCTTC.

The rearrangement uses TRBV27 and TRBJ2-4; 7 bases align to TRBD1. CDR3 length: 14 amino acids. The V gene end was trimmed by 8 bases and the J gene end by 15 bases; junction bases not matched to a gene: 19. CDR1 MNHEY and CDR2 SMNVEV come from the germline V gene (reference sequence). As DNA, the CDR3 is TGTGCCAGCCTTGAAACCCGGGGACAGTGGGGTTGGTACTTC. The encoded protein is CASLETRGQWGWYF.

The chain carries TRBV27 and TRBJ2-2; D might be TRBD1 (6 bases). This CDR3 is 17 amino acids long. Trimming took 1 base from V and 7 from J, leaving 19 bases between them. The germline V gene encodes CDR1 MNHEY and CDR2 SMNVEV (reference sequence). The CDR3 loop is CASSLLVSSGVDGELFF. The CDR3 region has the DNA TGTGCCAGCAGTTTATTGGTTTCTTCAGGGGTGGACGGGGAGCTGTTTTTT.

The V gene is TRBV19, the J gene TRBJ2-2; a weak D match, TRBD2 (5 bases). The CDR3 is made up of 11 amino acids. CDR1 and CDR2 (germline): LNHDA, SQIVND (reference sequence). Trimming pared 10 bases from V and 6 bases from J, leaving 9 bases between. CDR3 coding DNA: TGTGCCATCTTGGAGGCCGGGGAGCTGTTTTTT. As protein: CAILEAGELFF.

The chain combines TRBV7-6 with TRBJ2-4; maybe TRBD2 (6 bases). The length of the CDR3 is 18 residues. Germline V gives CDR1 SGHVS, CDR2 FNYEAQ. Trimming stripped 5 bases from V and 0 bases from J, with 20 bases between. The CDR3 bases are TGTGCCAGCAGCCCTACTACCGGGACTTACCTAGCCAAAAACATTCAGTACTTC. Its translation: CASSPTTGTYLAKNIQYF.

This clone was seen just once. The chain uses TRBV4-1 and TRBJ2-3, with a tentative D call TRBD2 (5 bases). The CDR3 length is 15 residues. Germline V gene sequence: CDR1 MGHRA, CDR2 YSYEKL. V gave up 1 base and J gave up 1 base, with 9 bases separating them. The CDR3 DNA reads as TGCGCCAGCAGCCAAGTTCTTAGCGGCACAGATACGCAGTATTTT. This gives the protein CASSQVLSGTDTQYF.

This clone was detected only once. Other nucleotide sequences from this sample produce the same CDR3. The gene calls are TRBV19 and TRBJ1-1; 8 bases align to TRBD1. J lost 4 bases, V lost 5 bases, and 6 bases had no gene match. Looked up from germline, CDR1 is LNHDA and CDR2 is SQIVND (reference sequence). This CDR3 spans 14 amino acids. In nucleotides, the CDR3 is TGTGCCAGTAGTCCAGGACAGGGTTTCACTGAAGCTTTCTTT. It specifies CASSPGQGFTEAFF.

V is TRBV27 and J is TRBJ1-5; no clear D. Trimming stripped 2 bases from V and 0 bases from J, with 11 bases between. The length of the CDR3 is 16 residues. CDR1 and CDR2 from the germline V gene are MNHEY and SMNVEV (reference sequence). The chain's CDR3 is CASSLRWADSNQPQHF. In DNA, the CDR3 is TGTGCCAGCAGTTTACGATGGGCGGATAGCAATCAGCCCCAGCATTTT.

The genes are TRBV10-3 and TRBJ2-7; the match to TRBD1 covers 9 bases. The J segment lost 6 bases and the V segment lost 0 bases, leaving 3 bases of the junction unmatched. CDR3 length: 14 residues. CDR1 and CDR2 (germline): ENHRY, SYGVKD. CDR3 nucleotides: TGTGCCATCAGTGAGTCACAGACAGGGGGCGAGCAGTACTTC. This sequence encodes CAISESQTGGEQYF.

The chain is built from TRBV4-1 and TRBJ2-3; 14 nucleotides align to TRBD2. Germline CDR1 MGHRA, CDR2 YSYEKL. The CDR3 runs to 19 residues. After removal of 1 base from V and 2 bases from J, the junction contained 8 bases not matched to a gene. Here the CDR3 DNA reads TGCGCCAGCAGCCAAGTTGCCCCGGGACTAGCGGGGGACACAGATACGCAGTATTTT. It encodes CASSQVAPGLAGDTDTQYF.

This chain links TRBV6-5 with TRBJ2-1; 8 bases are shared with TRBD1. Germline values: CDR1 MNHEY, CDR2 SVGAGI. The length of the CDR3 is 13 residues. The J segment lost 5 bases and the V segment lost 5 bases, leaving 2 bases of the junction unmatched. CDR3 protein: CASSETGDNEQFF. The DNA of the CDR3 is TGTGCCAGCAGTGAGACAGGGGACAATGAGCAGTTCTTC.

This clone was seen only once. The rearrangement uses TRBV9 and TRBJ2-6, with D perhaps matching TRBD1 (6 bases). The CDR3 covers 18 residues. The germline V gene has CDR1 SGDLS and CDR2 YYNGEE. V was cut by 0 bases and J by 4 bases, with 17 bases left in between. The CDR3 protein is CASSVVQGDWDGANVLTF. CDR3 coding DNA: TGTGCCAGCAGCGTAGTACAGGGTGATTGGGACGGGGCCAACGTCCTGACTTTC.

The chain has TRBV5-1 and TRBJ2-5, with 8 bases identical to TRBD1. The germline V gene has CDR1 SGHRS and CDR2 YFSETQ. V shed 8 bases and J 4 bases; nucleotides not matched to a gene: 7. The CDR3 extends over 13 amino acids. The CDR3 DNA is TGCGCCAGTTCCGGACAGGGAGGAGAGACCCAGTACTTC. This codes for CASSGQGGETQYF.